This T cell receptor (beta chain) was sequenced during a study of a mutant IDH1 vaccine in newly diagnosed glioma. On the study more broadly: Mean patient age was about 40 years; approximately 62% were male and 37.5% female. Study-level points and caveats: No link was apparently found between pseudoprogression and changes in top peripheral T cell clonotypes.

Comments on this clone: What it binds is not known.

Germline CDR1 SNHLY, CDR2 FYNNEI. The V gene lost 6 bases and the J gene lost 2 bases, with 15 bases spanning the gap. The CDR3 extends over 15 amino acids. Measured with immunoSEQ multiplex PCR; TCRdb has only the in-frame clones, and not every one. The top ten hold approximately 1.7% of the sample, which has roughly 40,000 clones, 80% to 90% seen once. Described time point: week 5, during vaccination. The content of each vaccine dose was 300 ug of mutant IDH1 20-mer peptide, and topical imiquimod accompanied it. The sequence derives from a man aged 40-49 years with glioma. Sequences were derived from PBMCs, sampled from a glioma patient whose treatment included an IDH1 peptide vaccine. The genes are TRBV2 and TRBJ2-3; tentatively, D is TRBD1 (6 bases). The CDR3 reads CASSDGQKNTDTQYF. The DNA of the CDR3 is TGTGCCAGCAGCGATGGACAGAAAAACACAGATACGCAGTATTTT.